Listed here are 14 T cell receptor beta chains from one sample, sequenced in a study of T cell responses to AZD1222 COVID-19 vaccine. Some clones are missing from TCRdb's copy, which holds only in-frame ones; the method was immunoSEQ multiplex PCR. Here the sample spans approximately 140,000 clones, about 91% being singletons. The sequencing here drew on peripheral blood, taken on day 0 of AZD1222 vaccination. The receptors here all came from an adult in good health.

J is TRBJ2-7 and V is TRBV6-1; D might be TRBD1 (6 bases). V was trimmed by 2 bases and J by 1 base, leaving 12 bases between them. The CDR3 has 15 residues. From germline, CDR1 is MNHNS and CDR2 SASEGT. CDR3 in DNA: TGTGCCAGCAGTGAACCCACAGGGAATTCCTACGAGCAGTACTTC. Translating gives CASSEPTGNSYEQYF.

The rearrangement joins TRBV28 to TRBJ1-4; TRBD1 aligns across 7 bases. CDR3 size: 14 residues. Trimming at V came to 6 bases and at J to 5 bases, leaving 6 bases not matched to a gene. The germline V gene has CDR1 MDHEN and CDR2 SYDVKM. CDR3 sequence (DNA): TGTGCCAGCAGGGGGGGGACAGCAAATGAAAAACTGTTTTTT. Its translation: CASRGGTANEKLFF.

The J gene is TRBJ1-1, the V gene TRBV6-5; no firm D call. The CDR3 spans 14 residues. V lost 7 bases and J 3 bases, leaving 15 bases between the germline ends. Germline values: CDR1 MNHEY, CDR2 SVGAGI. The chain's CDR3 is CASTHRFSDTEAFF. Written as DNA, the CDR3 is TGTGCCAGCACCCACCGATTTTCGGACACTGAAGCTTTCTTT.

CDR3 coding DNA: TGTGCCAGCAGCACCTGGACAGGGGATGAGGAGCTGTTTTTT. Residues: CASSTWTGDEELFF. The rearrangement uses TRBV11-3 and TRBJ2-2, with 9 positions matching TRBD1. Germline CDR1 reads SGHNT; CDR2 reads YENEEA. The CDR3 covers 14 residues. V was pared by 5 bases and J by 10 bases, with 8 bases of the junction left unmatched.

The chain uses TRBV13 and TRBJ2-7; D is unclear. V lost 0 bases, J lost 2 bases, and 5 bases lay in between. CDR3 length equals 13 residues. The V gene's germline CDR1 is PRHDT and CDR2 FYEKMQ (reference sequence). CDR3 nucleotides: TGTGCCAGCAGCTTAGGGGCCCCCTACGAGCAGTACTTC. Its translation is CASSLGAPYEQYF.

The CDR3 spells CAWSVTGNTIYF. For the CDR3, the DNA is TGTGCCTGGAGTGTAACTGGAAACACCATATATTTT. The rearrangement joins TRBV30 to TRBJ1-3; D remains unclear. The length of the CDR3 is 12 residues. Germline CDR1 GTSNPN, CDR2 SVGIG (reference sequence). Between the trimmed V and J ends, which lost 0 bases and 2 bases, there was a span of 2 bases.

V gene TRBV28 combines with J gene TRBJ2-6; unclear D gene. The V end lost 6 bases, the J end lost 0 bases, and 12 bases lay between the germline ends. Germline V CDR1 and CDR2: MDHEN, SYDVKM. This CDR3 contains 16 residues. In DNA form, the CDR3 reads TGTGCCAGCAGCTCTGGCTTTCCCTCTGGGGCCAACGTCCTGACTTTC. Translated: CASSSGFPSGANVLTF.

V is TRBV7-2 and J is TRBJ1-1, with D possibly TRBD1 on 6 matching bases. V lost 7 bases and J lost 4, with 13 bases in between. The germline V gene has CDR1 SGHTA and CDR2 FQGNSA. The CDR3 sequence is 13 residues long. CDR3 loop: CASTQGRGTEAFF. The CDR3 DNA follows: TGTGCCAGCACCCAGGGGAGGGGCACTGAAGCTTTCTTT. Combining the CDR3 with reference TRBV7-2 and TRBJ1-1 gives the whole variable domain GAGVSQSPSNKVTEKGKDVELRCDPISGHTALYWYRQSLGQGLEFLIYFQGNSAPDKSGLPSDRFSAERTGGSVSTLTIQRTQQEDSAVYLCASTQGRGTEAFFGQGTRLTVV.

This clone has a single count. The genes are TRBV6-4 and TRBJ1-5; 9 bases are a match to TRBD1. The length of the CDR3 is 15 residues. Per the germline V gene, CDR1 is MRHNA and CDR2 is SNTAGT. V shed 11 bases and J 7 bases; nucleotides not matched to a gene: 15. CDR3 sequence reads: CAGAGQGKRGQPQHF. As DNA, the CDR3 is TGTGCCGGTGCGGGACAGGGAAAACGTGGACAGCCCCAGCATTTT.

CDR3 amino acids: CAISPGQGYSTDTQYF. CDR3 nucleotides: TGTGCCATCAGCCCGGGACAAGGATATAGCACAGATACGCAGTATTTT. The gene calls are TRBV10-3 and TRBJ2-3; D might be TRBD1 (6 bases). This CDR3 has 16 amino acids. CDR1 is ENHRY and CDR2 is SYGVKD in the germline V gene. Between the trimmed V and J ends, which lost 6 bases and 0 bases, there was a span of 16 bases.

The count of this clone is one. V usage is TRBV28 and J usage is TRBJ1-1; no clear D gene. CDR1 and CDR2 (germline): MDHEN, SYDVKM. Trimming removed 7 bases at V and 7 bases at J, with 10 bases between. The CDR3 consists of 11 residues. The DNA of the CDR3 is TGTGCCAGCACCACCCTGAGTGAAGCTTTCTTT. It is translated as CASTTLSEAFF.

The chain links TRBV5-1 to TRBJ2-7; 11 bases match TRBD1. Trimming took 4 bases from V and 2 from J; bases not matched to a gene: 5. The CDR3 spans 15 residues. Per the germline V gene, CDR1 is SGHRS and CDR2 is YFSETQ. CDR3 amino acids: CASSAGTGGTYEQYF. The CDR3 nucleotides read TGCGCCAGCAGCGCCGGGACAGGGGGGACCTACGAGCAGTACTTC.

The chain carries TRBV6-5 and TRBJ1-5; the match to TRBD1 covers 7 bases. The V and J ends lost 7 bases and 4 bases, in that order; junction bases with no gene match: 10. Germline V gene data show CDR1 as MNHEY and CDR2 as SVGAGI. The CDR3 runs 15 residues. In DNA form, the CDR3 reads TGTGCCAGCACCCTCTCCCGGGACAGAAATCAGCCCCAGCATTTT. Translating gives CASTLSRDRNQPQHF.

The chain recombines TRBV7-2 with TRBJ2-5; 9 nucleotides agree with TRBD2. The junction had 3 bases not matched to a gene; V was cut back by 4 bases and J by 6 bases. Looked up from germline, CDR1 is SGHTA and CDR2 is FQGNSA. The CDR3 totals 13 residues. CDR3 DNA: TGTGCCAGCAGCTCGGGACTAGCACAGACCCAGTACTTC. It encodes CASSSGLAQTQYF.